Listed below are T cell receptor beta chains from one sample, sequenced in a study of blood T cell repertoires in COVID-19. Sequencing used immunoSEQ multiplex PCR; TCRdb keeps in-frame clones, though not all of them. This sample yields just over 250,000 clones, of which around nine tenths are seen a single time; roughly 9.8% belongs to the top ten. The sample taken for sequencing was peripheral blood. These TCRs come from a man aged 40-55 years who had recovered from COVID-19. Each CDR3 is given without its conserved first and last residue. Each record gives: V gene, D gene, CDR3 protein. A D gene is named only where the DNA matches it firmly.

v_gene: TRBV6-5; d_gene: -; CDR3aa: ASNQGDSSYEQY
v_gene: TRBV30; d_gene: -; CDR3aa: AWSVLYLLRDRGGELF
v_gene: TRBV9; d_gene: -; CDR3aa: ASSGGRNNYEQY
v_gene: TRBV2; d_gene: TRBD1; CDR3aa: ASSDPGGVRTYEQY
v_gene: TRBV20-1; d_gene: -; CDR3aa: SATTSNEQF
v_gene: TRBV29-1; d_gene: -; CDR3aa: SGWENYGYT
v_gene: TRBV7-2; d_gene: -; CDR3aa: ASRYSVTSSSYEQY
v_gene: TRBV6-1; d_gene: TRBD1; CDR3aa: ASSDSDLEGQDGWDNEQF
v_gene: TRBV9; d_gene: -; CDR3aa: ASSRGSTGTYEQY
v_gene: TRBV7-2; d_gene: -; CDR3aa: ASSLARWGRPAVDEKLF
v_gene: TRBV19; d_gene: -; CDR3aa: ASNRVLNGNQPQH
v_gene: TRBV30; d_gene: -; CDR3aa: AWAGLRGNTIY
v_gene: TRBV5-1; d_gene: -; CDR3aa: ASSQEGIRSSYEQY
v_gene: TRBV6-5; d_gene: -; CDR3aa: ASHSSGANVLT
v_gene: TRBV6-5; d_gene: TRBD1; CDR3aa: ASSFRDSPRGTQY
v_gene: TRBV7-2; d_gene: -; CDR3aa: ASSRTRRDTGELF
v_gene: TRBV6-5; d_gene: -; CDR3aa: AANSLPMNTEAF
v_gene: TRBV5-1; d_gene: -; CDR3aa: ASSSTDLNTDTQY
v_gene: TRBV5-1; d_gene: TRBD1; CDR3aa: ASSLAGTGTDTQY
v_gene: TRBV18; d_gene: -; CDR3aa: ASSPLDTSYEQY
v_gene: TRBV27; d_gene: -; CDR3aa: ASSRGREQPQH
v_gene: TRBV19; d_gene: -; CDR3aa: ASSISRMGLYEQY
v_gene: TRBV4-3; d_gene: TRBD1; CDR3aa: ASSQDFGTGSAF